This record covers a single TCR beta chain. PCR amplification relied on 60 Vbeta primers (plus 13 Jbeta primers). The protocol was immunoSEQ multiplex PCR, while the TCRdb copy is restricted to in-frame clones and leaves out a portion. The data contain 100,000 to 150,000 clones, 76% of them singletons. The data belong to a study of cytomegalovirus exposure and HLA in healthy donors. Trimming removed 0 bases at V and 5 bases at J, with 5 bases between. This CDR3 has 13 residues. Germline CDR1 is MNHEY and CDR2 is SVGAGI. The chain combines TRBV6-5 with TRBJ1-5; D is unresolved. Sequencing was carried out using PBMCs. The receptor was isolated from a man aged 45-60 years in good health and CMV-seropositive. The CDR3 loop is CASSYSTHQPQHF. CDR3 DNA: TGTGCCAGCAGTTACTCGACTCATCAGCCCCAGCATTTT.